These 10 T cell receptor beta chains share one sample of origin, sequenced in a study of blood T cell repertoires in COVID-19. TCRdb's copy holds only in-frame clones and misses some; the assay was immunoSEQ multiplex PCR. The table has around 56,000 clones, around 87% seen once. Material: peripheral blood. Receptors were obtained from a man aged 60-69 years with active or convalescent COVID-19.

The chain is built from TRBV7-2 and TRBJ2-7; D unresolved. This CDR3 has 12 residues. V shed 3 bases and J shed 2 bases, with 5 bases lying between them. Germline V CDR1 and CDR2: SGHTA, FQGNSA. The CDR3 DNA sequence: TGTGCCAGCAGCTTTAACACCTACGAGCAGTACTTC. Translated, it gives CASSFNTYEQYF.

This clone was picked up one time. The V call is TRBV28, the J call TRBJ2-7; 14 bases are shared with TRBD2. CDR3 length: 17 amino acids. Unmatched junction bases numbered 9, after V lost 5 bases and J lost 3 bases. Germline CDR1 reads MDHEN; CDR2 reads SYDVKM. This chain's CDR3 is CASSPTRGLAGDYEQYF. The CDR3 DNA reads TGTGCCAGCAGTCCAACTCGGGGACTAGCGGGAGACTACGAGCAGTACTTC.

This clone appeared a single time. V usage is TRBV6-5 and J usage is TRBJ2-2, with D possibly TRBD1 on 5 matching bases. Trimming removed 3 bases from V and 1 base from J, with 9 bases in between. The CDR3 is 15 amino acids. In germline, CDR1 is MNHEY, CDR2 SVGAGI. The CDR3 loop reads CASSYRTLNTGELFF. The DNA of the CDR3 is TGTGCCAGCAGTTATAGGACACTGAACACCGGGGAGCTGTTTTTT.

The chain employs TRBV6-6 and TRBJ1-3; 10 nucleotides align to TRBD1. Germline CDR1 is MNHNY and CDR2 is SVGAGI (reference sequence). This CDR3 has 16 amino acids. The J segment lost 2 bases and the V segment lost 5 bases, leaving 6 bases of the junction unmatched. CDR3 DNA: TGTGCCAGCAGTCCACCCGGGACAGGGGCTGGAAACACCATATATTTT. This gives the protein CASSPPGTGAGNTIYF.

The CDR3 DNA sequence: TGTGCCAGCAGGAAGGACAGGGCTGGAAACACCATATATTTT. Protein: CASRKDRAGNTIYF. J is TRBJ1-3 and V is TRBV6-5, with 8 nucleotides matching TRBD1. The ends lost 6 bases at V and 2 bases at J; junction bases unmatched: 3. From germline, CDR1 is MNHEY and CDR2 SVGAGI. The CDR3 loop spans 14 amino acids.

This chain uses TRBV5-6 with TRBJ2-7; TRBD2 is a possible D gene (6 bases). CDR1 is SGHDT and CDR2 is YYEEEE in the germline V gene. V dropped 5 bases and J dropped 3 bases, with 18 bases sitting between them. The CDR3 contains 15 residues. CDR3 loop: CASRDRLVKIYEQYF. The CDR3 DNA is TGTGCCAGCAGGGATCGACTAGTCAAGATCTACGAGCAGTACTTC.

The CDR3 DNA follows: TGTGCCAGCAGCCCTTCGAGGACTAGCGGGAGTACCTACAATGAGCAGTTCTTC. Translated, it gives CASSPSRTSGSTYNEQFF. The rearrangement links TRBV9 to TRBJ2-1, with 13 bases aligning to TRBD2. Trimming removed 4 bases from V and 2 bases from J; junction bases left unmatched: 9. Germline V lookup: CDR1 SGDLS, CDR2 YYNGEE. The CDR3 has 18 amino acids.

This clone was detected once. CDR3 region: CASSWTGVTGELFF. As DNA, the CDR3 is TGTGCCAGCAGTTGGACAGGGGTGACCGGGGAGCTGTTTTTT. V is TRBV28 and J is TRBJ2-2; 9 bases are a match to TRBD1. V dropped 4 bases and J dropped 5; count of bases not matched to a gene: 2. Looked up from germline, CDR1 is MDHEN and CDR2 is SYDVKM. This CDR3 has 14 amino acids.

V gene TRBV11-2 combines with J gene TRBJ2-5; the match to TRBD2 covers 9 bases. CDR1 is SGHAT and CDR2 is FQNNGV in the germline V gene. The CDR3 loop spans 15 amino acids. The junction had 9 bases not matched to a gene; V was cut back by 5 bases and J by 5 bases. DNA of the CDR3: TGTGCCAGCAGCCTTGATAGCGGGAGCGGGGAGACCCAGTACTTC. This encodes CASSLDSGSGETQYF.

CDR3 bases: TGTGCCAGCCGTAGCGGGGGGATTTTCGATGAGCAGTTCTTC. Amino acid sequence: CASRSGGIFDEQFF. The chain links TRBV6-5 to TRBJ2-1, with 10 bases matching TRBD2. The CDR3 has 14 amino acids. Trimming removed 8 bases from V and 8 bases from J; junction bases left unmatched: 9. Germline CDR1 and CDR2: MNHEY and SVGAGI.